The text below deals with one T cell receptor beta chain. The record originates from a study of blood T cell repertoires in COVID-19. Sequenced by immunoSEQ multiplex PCR; TCRdb stores in-frame clones only, minus some. The sample holds 110,000 to 150,000 clones, roughly 75% seen once. Deletions cut 2 bases from V and 7 bases from J, with 12 bases between. The CDR3 spans 15 residues. Germline V gene sequence: CDR1 MNHEY, CDR2 SMNVEV (reference sequence). The TCR sequence derives from a woman between 45 and 60 years old who had recovered from COVID-19. V gene TRBV27 combines with J gene TRBJ1-6, with D maybe TRBD1 (5 bases). What was sequenced was PBMCs or T cells enriched from blood (not recorded which). CDR3 sequence: CASSLAGTPNSPLHF. The CDR3, as DNA: TGTGCCAGCAGTTTAGCCGGGACTCCAAATTCACCCCTCCACTTT.